A single sample is the source of the 4 T cell receptor beta chains below, sequenced in a study of beta chain features in type 1 diabetes. General observations from the study: A moderate, significant TCRB CDR3 shortening appeared in type 1 diabetes across four CD4+ subsets.

The entirety of the isolated RNA underwent reverse transcription, so expressed TCRB transcripts were sequenced. Clones were sequenced by immunoSEQ multiplex PCR, and TCRdb holds only the in-frame ones, with some missing. The sample has about 170,000 clones, around 7.8% seen once. These receptors have no known antigen. The material sequenced was central memory CD4+ T cells from blood. Receptors originate from a woman between 40 and 55 years old with type 1 diabetes.

This clone was detected only a few times. V is TRBV28 and J is TRBJ1-1; maybe TRBD1 (5 bases). The ends were cut back, 5 bases at V and 4 bases at J, with 17 bases in the middle. This CDR3 is 15 amino acids long. The germline V gene has CDR1 MDHEN and CDR2 SYDVKM. The CDR3 DNA is TGTGCCAGCAGTCCGGGGACTCACGGAAGCACTGAAGCTTTCTTT. Protein: CASSPGTHGSTEAFF.

This clone was counted only a few times. The chain has TRBV29-1 and TRBJ1-2, with unresolved D. The germline CDR1 and CDR2 sequences are SQVTM and ANQGSEA. The CDR3 has 11 residues. V was clipped by 7 bases and J by 8 bases, with 14 bases between them. The CDR3 sequence: CSGGRQEGYTF. The CDR3 DNA is TGCAGCGGTGGGAGGCAGGAAGGCTACACCTTC.

The V gene is TRBV7-9, the J gene TRBJ1-3, with TRBD1 as a possible D gene (6 bases). The CDR3 is 14 residues long. V was trimmed by 2 bases and J by 2 bases, leaving 7 bases between them. Germline V lookup: CDR1 SEHNR, CDR2 FQNEAQ (reference sequence). Here the CDR3 reads CASSLQGTGNTIYF. The CDR3 DNA sequence: TGTGCCAGCAGCTTACAGGGGACTGGAAACACCATATATTTT. Looking up the rest from reference TRBV7-9 and TRBJ1-3 gives the full variable domain: DTGVSQNPRHKITKRGQNVTFRCDPISEHNRLYWYRQTLGQGPEFLTYFQNEAQLEKSRLLSDRFSAERPKGSFSTLEIQRTEQGDSAMYLCASSLQGTGNTIYFGEGSWLTVV.

This clone was observed a few times. This sequence joins TRBV6-1 and TRBJ1-1; D is uncertain. Germline CDR1 reads MNHNS; CDR2 reads SASEGT. With 8 bases removed from V and 5 bases from J, the gap between germline ends came to 15 bases. This CDR3 is built from 13 residues. This chain's CDR3 is CASSDGRYTEAFF. In nucleotides, the CDR3 is TGTGCCAGCTCCGACGGGAGATATACTGAAGCTTTCTTT.